A selection of T cell receptor beta chains follows, all from one sample in a study of blood T cell repertoires in COVID-19. TCRdb's copy holds only in-frame clones and misses some; the assay was immunoSEQ multiplex PCR. In the table there are 150,000 or so clones, 80% of which are singletons. The sequenced sample was peripheral blood. These receptors came from a man aged 60 to 69 with acute or convalescent COVID-19. CDR3s include the opening cysteine and the closing phenylalanine or tryptophan. The D gene is left open where the match is weak. Expanded clones are given a class, and other clones once, few, many or no size at all.

cdr3_length clone_size d_call j_call v_call cdr3_aa cdr3_nt
17 NA TRBD1 TRBJ2-5 TRBV5-5 CASSTRAGTGGGETQYF TGTGCCAGCTCCACGAGAGCCGGGACAGGGGGCGGGGAGACCCAGTACTTC
13 NA NA TRBJ2-1 TRBV12-3/TRBV12-4 CASSLILAGEQFF TGTGCCAGCAGTTTGATACTAGCCGGTGAGCAGTTCTTC
14 few NA TRBJ1-1 TRBV6-2/TRBV6-3 CASSYPNRATEAFF TGTGCCAGCAGTTACCCAAACAGGGCCACTGAAGCTTTCTTT
13 few TRBD1 TRBJ2-7 TRBV19 CASSTGQGGEQYF TGTGCCAGTAGTACGGGACAGGGCGGCGAGCAGTACTTC
14 NA TRBD2 TRBJ2-3 TRBV2 CASSWTSGLDTQYF TGTGCCAGCAGTTGGACTAGCGGGCTAGATACGCAGTATTTT
17 NA TRBD2 TRBJ2-5 TRBV2 CASSEALLAGKQETQYF TGTGCCAGCAGTGAAGCGCTGCTAGCGGGGAAACAAGAGACCCAGTACTTC
16 NA TRBD1 TRBJ2-7 TRBV3-1/TRBV3-2 CASSQVPRGQGYEQYF TGTGCCAGCAGCCAAGTGCCCAGGGGACAGGGCTACGAGCAGTACTTC
14 NA NA TRBJ1-5 TRBV6-2/TRBV6-3 CASSYMQNNQPQHF TGTGCCAGCAGTTACATGCAGAACAATCAGCCCCAGCATTTT
20 NA TRBD1 TRBJ1-5 TRBV11-3 CASSLDPNSWTGVKNQPQHF TGTGCCAGCAGCTTAGATCCTAATAGTTGGACAGGGGTTAAGAATCAGCCCCAGCATTTT
15 NA TRBD1 TRBJ1-5 TRBV27 CASSSRDRANQPQHF TGTGCCAGCAGTTCCCGGGACAGGGCAAATCAGCCCCAGCATTTT
17 NA NA TRBJ2-1 TRBV5-5 CASSGRGSSNSYNEQFF TGTGCCAGCAGCGGACGAGGGTCCTCCAACTCCTACAATGAGCAGTTCTTC
16 few NA TRBJ2-1 TRBV10-3 CAISDRTATNYNEQFF TGTGCCATCAGTGATAGGACAGCTACCAACTACAATGAGCAGTTCTTC
15 NA NA TRBJ2-7 TRBV6-5 CASSYEGRAGYEQYF TGTGCCAGCAGTTACGAGGGGCGCGCGGGGTACGAGCAGTACTTC
14 NA TRBD1 TRBJ1-2 TRBV27 CASSLGYRGSGYTF TGTGCCAGCAGTTTAGGGTACAGGGGTTCGGGCTACACCTTC
14 NA TRBD2 TRBJ2-3 TRBV3-1/TRBV3-2 CASSTSGSPDTQYF TGTGCCAGTTCGACTAGCGGGAGCCCAGATACGCAGTATTTT
14 few NA TRBJ1-3 TRBV6-5 CASSSLPAGNTIYF TGTGCCAGCAGTTCTCTTCCGGCTGGAAACACCATATATTTT
15 NA TRBD1 TRBJ1-2 TRBV6-5 CASRGTGTGAGGYTF TGTGCCAGCAGAGGGACCGGGACAGGGGCGGGAGGCTACACCTTC
13 NA NA TRBJ2-5 TRBV7-2 CASSLVPRETQYF TGTGCCAGCAGCTTAGTTCCCAGGGAGACCCAGTACTTC
21 NA TRBD2 TRBJ2-6 TRBV6-2/TRBV6-3 CASSYSLGLAGGFSGANVLTF TGTGCCAGCAGTTACTCCCTCGGACTAGCGGGGGGGTTCTCTGGGGCCAACGTCCTGACTTTC
15 NA TRBD1 TRBJ1-2 TRBV6-5 CASSPRDRASYGYTF TGTGCCAGCAGCCCCCGGGACAGGGCAAGCTATGGCTACACCTTC
12 NA TRBD1 TRBJ2-7 TRBV15 CATSIDRDEQYF TGTGCCACCAGCATAGACAGGGACGAGCAGTACTTC
14 few TRBD2 TRBJ2-2 TRBV7-2 CASRLAANTGELFF TGTGCCAGCAGACTAGCGGCGAACACCGGGGAGCTGTTTTTT
14 NA TRBD1 TRBJ1-1 TRBV6-2/TRBV6-3 CASSRDRRNTEAFF TGTGCCAGCAGTAGGGACAGGAGGAACACTGAAGCTTTCTTT
16 NA NA TRBJ2-1 TRBV7-2 CASSLATYTPYNEQFF TGTGCCAGCAGCTTAGCCACCTATACCCCCTACAATGAGCAGTTCTTC
16 NA TRBD2 TRBJ2-3 TRBV4-2 CASSQQLAGGTDTQYF TGTGCCAGCAGCCAACAATTAGCGGGAGGTACAGATACGCAGTATTTT
15 few NA TRBJ1-2 TRBV7-2 CASSLMTDQGYGYTF TGTGCCAGCAGCTTAATGACAGATCAAGGCTATGGCTACACCTTC
13 NA NA TRBJ2-7 TRBV5-1 CASSLGTVYEQYF TGCGCCAGCAGCTTGGGGACAGTCTACGAGCAGTACTTC
15 NA NA TRBJ2-3 TRBV18 CASSTREPSTDTQYF TGTGCCAGCTCAACTAGGGAGCCGAGCACAGATACGCAGTATTTT
12 NA NA TRBJ1-1 TRBV18 CASSPGSTEAFF TGTGCCAGCTCACCAGGGAGCACTGAAGCTTTCTTT
14 few TRBD1 TRBJ1-2 TRBV19 CASSISQGDSGYTF TGTGCCAGTAGTATAAGTCAGGGGGACAGTGGCTACACCTTC
14 NA TRBD2 TRBJ2-3 TRBV5-1 CASSPREGTDTQYF TGCGCCAGCAGTCCTCGGGAGGGTACAGATACGCAGTATTTT
15 NA NA TRBJ2-2 TRBV4-2 CASSQDRAGTGELFF TGTGCCAGCAGCCAAGATCGTGCGGGGACCGGGGAGCTGTTTTTT
12 NA NA TRBJ2-7 TRBV19 CASRDSLYEQYF TGTGCCAGTAGGGACAGCCTCTACGAGCAGTACTTC
15 NA NA TRBJ1-1 TRBV11-2 CASSLEGAVNTEAFF TGTGCCAGCAGCTTAGAGGGGGCTGTGAACACTGAAGCTTTCTTT
13 NA NA TRBJ1-2 TRBV6-2/TRBV6-3 CASSYGQNYGYTF TGTGCCAGCAGTTACGGGCAGAACTATGGCTACACCTTC
17 NA TRBD1 TRBJ2-5 TRBV3-1/TRBV3-2 CASSQDLFGTAQETQYF TGTGCCAGCAGCCAAGATCTTTTTGGGACAGCCCAAGAGACCCAGTACTTC
12 once NA TRBJ2-1 TRBV12-3/TRBV12-4 CASSLAENEQFF TGTGCCAGCAGTTTAGCCGAGAATGAGCAGTTCTTC
16 NA NA TRBJ1-5 TRBV19 CASSIPARGFNQPQHF TGTGCCAGTAGTATCCCCGCCCGCGGGTTCAATCAGCCCCAGCATTTT
16 few TRBD2 TRBJ2-1 TRBV5-1 CASSLAPRTSGDEQFF TGCGCCAGCAGCTTGGCCCCGAGGACTAGCGGGGATGAGCAGTTCTTC
16 NA TRBD2 TRBJ2-3 TRBV24-1 CATSDISGTGTDTQYF TGTGCCACCAGTGACATTAGCGGGACGGGCACAGATACGCAGTATTTT
15 NA TRBD2 TRBJ2-7 TRBV7-2 CASSLGLATSYEQYF TGTGCCAGCAGCTTGGGACTAGCGACATCCTACGAGCAGTACTTC
15 NA TRBD1 TRBJ2-7 TRBV5-6 CASSPGQGIPYEQYF TGTGCCAGCAGCCCAGGACAGGGGATACCCTACGAGCAGTACTTC
16 NA TRBD1 TRBJ1-3 TRBV7-9 CASSPTRTGGGNTIYF TGTGCCAGCAGCCCTACTCGGACAGGGGGTGGAAACACCATATATTTT
12 NA NA TRBJ1-6 TRBV9 CASSVSGGHLHF TGTGCCAGCAGCGTCAGCGGGGGCCACCTTCACTTT
14 NA TRBD1 TRBJ1-4 TRBV25-1 CASSIQGLGEKLFF TGTGCCAGCAGCATACAGGGGTTGGGGGAAAAACTGTTTTTT
15 NA TRBD1 TRBJ1-2 TRBV7-2 CASSLGTGGNWGYTF TGTGCCAGCAGCTTAGGCACAGGGGGGAATTGGGGCTACACCTTC
15 NA NA TRBJ2-3 TRBV4-2 CASSQGGGLTDTQYF TGTGCCAGCAGCCAAGGCGGGGGCCTGACAGATACGCAGTATTTT
16 NA TRBD1 TRBJ2-3 TRBV4-3 CASSQMGGQGHDTQYF TGCGCCAGCAGCCAAATGGGGGGACAGGGACACGATACGCAGTATTTT
14 NA NA TRBJ2-3 TRBV6-2/TRBV6-3 CASSYGPALDTQYF TGTGCCAGCAGTTACGGCCCTGCCCTAGATACGCAGTATTTT
15 NA NA TRBJ1-6 TRBV19 CASSIDGTPNSPLHF TGTGCCAGTAGTATAGACGGGACACCCAATTCACCCCTCCACTTT
14 NA NA TRBJ1-1 TRBV28 CASSPIDRNTEAFF TGTGCCAGCAGCCCTATTGACAGGAACACTGAAGCTTTCTTT
10 once NA TRBJ1-2 TRBV10-3 CAASGGGYTF TGTGCCGCCTCGGGGGGAGGCTACACCTTC
14 NA TRBD1 TRBJ1-1 TRBV7-2 CASSSDRVNTEAFF TGTGCCAGCAGCTCGGACAGGGTAAACACTGAAGCTTTCTTT
16 once NA TRBJ1-3 TRBV28 CASSLQQAGSGNTIYF TGTGCCAGCAGTTTACAGCAGGCTGGCTCTGGAAACACCATATATTTT
16 NA NA TRBJ2-1 TRBV6-5 CASSYSGYRSYNEQFF TGTGCCAGCAGTTACTCGGGCTACCGGTCCTACAATGAGCAGTTCTTC
17 NA TRBD1 TRBJ2-7 TRBV7-9 CASSPLLRRDRAYEQYF TGTGCCAGCAGCCCTCTCCTCCGTCGGGACAGGGCCTACGAGCAGTACTTC
13 NA NA TRBJ1-1 TRBV5-4 CASSWALNTEAFF TGTGCCAGCAGCTGGGCCCTGAACACTGAAGCTTTCTTT
12 NA NA TRBJ1-2 TRBV29-1 CISLGPSHGYTF TGCATCTCCCTTGGGCCGTCTCATGGCTACACCTTC
13 NA NA TRBJ2-5 TRBV4-1 CASSPTGHETQYF TGCGCCAGCAGCCCTACAGGGCATGAGACCCAGTACTTC